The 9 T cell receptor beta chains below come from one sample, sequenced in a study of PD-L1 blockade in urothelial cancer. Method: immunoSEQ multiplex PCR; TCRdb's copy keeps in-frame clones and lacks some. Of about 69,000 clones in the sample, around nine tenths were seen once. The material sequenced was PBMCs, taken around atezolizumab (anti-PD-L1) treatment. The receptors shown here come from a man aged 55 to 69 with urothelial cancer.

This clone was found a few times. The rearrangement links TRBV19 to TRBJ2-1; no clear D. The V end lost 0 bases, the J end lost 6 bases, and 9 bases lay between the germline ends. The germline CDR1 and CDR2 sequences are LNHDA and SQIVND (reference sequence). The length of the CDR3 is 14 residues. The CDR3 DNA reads TGTGCCAGTAGTATAGATGGGCGTCCCAATGAGCAGTTCTTC. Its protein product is CASSIDGRPNEQFF.

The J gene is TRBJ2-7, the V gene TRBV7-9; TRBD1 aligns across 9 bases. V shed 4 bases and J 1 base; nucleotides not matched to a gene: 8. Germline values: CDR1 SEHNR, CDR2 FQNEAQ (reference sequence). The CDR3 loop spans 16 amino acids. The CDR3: CASSSRGQGKSYEQYF. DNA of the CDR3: TGTGCCAGCAGCTCGCGGGGACAGGGTAAATCCTACGAGCAGTACTTC.

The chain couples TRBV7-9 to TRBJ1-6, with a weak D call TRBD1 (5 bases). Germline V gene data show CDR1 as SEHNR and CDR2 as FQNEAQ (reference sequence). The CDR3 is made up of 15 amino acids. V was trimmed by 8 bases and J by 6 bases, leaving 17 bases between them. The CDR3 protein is CASVDAGGGNSPLHF. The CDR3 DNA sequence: TGTGCCAGCGTGGACGCGGGGGGTGGTAATTCACCCCTCCACTTT.

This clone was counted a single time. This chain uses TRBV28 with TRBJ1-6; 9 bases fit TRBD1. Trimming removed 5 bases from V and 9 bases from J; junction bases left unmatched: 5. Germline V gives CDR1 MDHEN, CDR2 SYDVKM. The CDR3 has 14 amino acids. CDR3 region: CASSPRQGGSPLHF. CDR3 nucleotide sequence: TGTGCCAGCAGTCCGAGACAGGGGGGTTCACCCCTCCACTTT.

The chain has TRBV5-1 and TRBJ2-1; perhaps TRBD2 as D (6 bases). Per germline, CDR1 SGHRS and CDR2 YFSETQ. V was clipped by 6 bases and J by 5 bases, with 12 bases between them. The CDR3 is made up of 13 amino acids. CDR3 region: CASTAGPNNEQFF. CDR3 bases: TGCGCCAGCACCGCGGGACCTAACAATGAGCAGTTCTTC.

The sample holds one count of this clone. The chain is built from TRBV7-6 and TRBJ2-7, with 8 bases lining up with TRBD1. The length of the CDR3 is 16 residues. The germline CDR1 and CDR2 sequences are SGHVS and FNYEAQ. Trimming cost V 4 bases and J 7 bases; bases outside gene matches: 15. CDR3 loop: CASSSPTQGGPGEQYF. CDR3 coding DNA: TGTGCCAGCAGCTCCCCCACACAGGGGGGTCCGGGGGAGCAGTACTTC.

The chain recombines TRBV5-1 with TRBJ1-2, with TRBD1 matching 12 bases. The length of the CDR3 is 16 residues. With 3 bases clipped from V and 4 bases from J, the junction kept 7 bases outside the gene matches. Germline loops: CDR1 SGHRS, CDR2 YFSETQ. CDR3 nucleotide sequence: TGCGCCAGCAGCTCAGGGACAGGGGGCCCGGTCTATGGCTACACCTTC. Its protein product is CASSSGTGGPVYGYTF.

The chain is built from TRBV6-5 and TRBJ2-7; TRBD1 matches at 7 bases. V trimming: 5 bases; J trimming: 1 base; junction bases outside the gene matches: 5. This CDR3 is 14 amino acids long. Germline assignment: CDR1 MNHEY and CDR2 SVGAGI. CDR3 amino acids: CASSRDRLSYEQYF. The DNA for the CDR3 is TGTGCCAGCAGTAGGGACAGACTGTCCTACGAGCAGTACTTC.

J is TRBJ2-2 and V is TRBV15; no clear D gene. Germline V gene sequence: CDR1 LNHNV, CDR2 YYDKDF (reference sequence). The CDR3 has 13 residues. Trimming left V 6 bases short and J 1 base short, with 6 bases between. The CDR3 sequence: CATSPENTGELFF. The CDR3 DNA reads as TGTGCCACCAGTCCAGAGAACACCGGGGAGCTGTTTTTT.